The subject of this entry is one T cell receptor (beta chain). Antigen unknown. Trimming took 5 bases from V and 4 from J, leaving 19 bases between them. The CDR3 has 16 amino acids. Germline CDR1 reads SGHVS; CDR2 reads FQNEAQ. This specimen belongs to a study of T cell responses to AZD1222 COVID-19 vaccine. Study details: Timing groups of about 4 and about 12 weeks for second doses were pooled.

Sequencing was performed with immunoSEQ multiplex PCR; in TCRdb, only in-frame clones are kept and a portion is missing. The table includes about 130,000 clones, around 84% detected once. Whole-study findings and limits: Vaccination with two AZD1222 doses was followed by a rise in Spike-specific TCR breadth and depth. Per reports, nearly half of all spike-specific TCRs target regions that are unmutated in variants.

The sequence came from an adult in good health. The rearrangement joins TRBV7-8 to TRBJ2-3, with D maybe TRBD2 (8 bases). The sequencing here drew on peripheral blood, taken on day 0 of AZD1222 vaccination. For the CDR3, the DNA is TGTGCCAGCAGCCCAGGGGGACTAGGGATCGCAGATACGCAGTATTTT. Amino acids: CASSPGGLGIADTQYF.